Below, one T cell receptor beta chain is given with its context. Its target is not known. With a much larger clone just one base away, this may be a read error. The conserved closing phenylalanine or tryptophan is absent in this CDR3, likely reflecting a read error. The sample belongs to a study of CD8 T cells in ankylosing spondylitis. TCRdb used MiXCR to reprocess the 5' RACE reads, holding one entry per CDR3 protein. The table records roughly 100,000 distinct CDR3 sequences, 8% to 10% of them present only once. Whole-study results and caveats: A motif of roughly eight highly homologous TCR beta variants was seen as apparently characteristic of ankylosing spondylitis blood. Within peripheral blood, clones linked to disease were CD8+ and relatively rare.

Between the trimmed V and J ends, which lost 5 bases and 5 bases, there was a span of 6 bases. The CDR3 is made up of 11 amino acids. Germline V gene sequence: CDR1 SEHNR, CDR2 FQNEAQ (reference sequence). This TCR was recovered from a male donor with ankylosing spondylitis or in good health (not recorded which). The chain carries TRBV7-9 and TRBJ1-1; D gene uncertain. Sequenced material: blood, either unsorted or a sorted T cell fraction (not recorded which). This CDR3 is CASSPRTEAFS. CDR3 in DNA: TGTGCCAGCAGCCCGCGGACTGAAGCTTTCTCT.